This T cell receptor (beta chain) is from a study of cytomegalovirus exposure and HLA in healthy donors. The PCR used 60 Vbeta and 13 Jbeta primers. How the authors handled the data: Approximately 11 million of the about 80 million unique TCR beta chains counted in a later analysis were shared. Clones were read by immunoSEQ multiplex PCR, and TCRdb kept only the in-frame ones, dropping some. The V and J calls and clone size come from that table; D and trimming were worked out from the DNA. The data hold 180,000 or so clones, with around four fifths observed a single time. This clone was counted once. What it binds is not known. Study outcomes and limitations: About 87% or about 30% of the time was how often most TCR beta V segments were productive, according to an earlier analysis. Rarity marked most TCR sequences, yet some public TCRs occurred in many donors.

The germline V gene encodes CDR1 SGHRS and CDR2 YFSETQ. Germline trimming cut 1 base from V and 14 bases from J; bases unmatched to any gene: 7. The CDR3 covers 13 residues. The sample consisted of PBMCs. This TCR was recovered from a woman aged 60 to 75 in good health and CMV-seropositive. The chain employs TRBV5-1 and TRBJ2-1, with 9 bases identical to TRBD1. CDR3 nucleotides: TGCGCCAGCAGCTTGAATACAGGGGGCAGGGAGTTCTTC. This gives the protein CASSLNTGGREFF.